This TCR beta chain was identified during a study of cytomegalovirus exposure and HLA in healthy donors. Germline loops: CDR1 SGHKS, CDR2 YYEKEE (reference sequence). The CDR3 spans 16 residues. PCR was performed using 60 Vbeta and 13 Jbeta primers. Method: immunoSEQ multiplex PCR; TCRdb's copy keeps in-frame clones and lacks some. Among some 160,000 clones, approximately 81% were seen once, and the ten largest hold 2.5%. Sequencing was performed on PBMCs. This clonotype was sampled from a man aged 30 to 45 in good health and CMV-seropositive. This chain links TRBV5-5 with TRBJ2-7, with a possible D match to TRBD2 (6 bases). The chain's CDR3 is CVSSLTRERIPYEQYV. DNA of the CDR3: TGTGTCAGCAGCTTGACTAGAGAGAGAATACCTTACGAGCAGTACGTC.